This is a list of T cell receptor beta chains from one sample in a study of T cell changes during pregnancy in multiple sclerosis. Method: immunoSEQ multiplex PCR; TCRdb's copy keeps in-frame clones and lacks some. The table includes over 70,000 clones, 94% detected once. Material: peripheral blood, obtained in the third trimester of pregnancy. These receptors all stem from a female donor with multiple sclerosis, enrolled in a pregnancy study. CDR3s leave out the opening cysteine and the closing phenylalanine or tryptophan. Each record gives: clone size, J gene, V gene, CDR3 protein. Size values are once, few and many counts, or a class for expanded clones, and some rows have none.

NA | TRBJ2-2 | TRBV2 | ASSPEAGELF
NA | TRBJ2-3 | TRBV5-6 | ASSSSTGASTDTQY
NA | TRBJ2-3 | TRBV5-1 | ASSLSEITDTQY
NA | TRBJ1-1 | TRBV6-5 | ASRIRTAKGAEAF
NA | TRBJ2-7 | TRBV15 | ATSRALAGGYEQY
NA | TRBJ2-7 | TRBV28 | ASRRQSTGGAYEQY
NA | TRBJ2-7 | TRBV2 | ASRGSGRNPYEQY
NA | TRBJ2-7 | TRBV2 | ASCRGYEQY
NA | TRBJ2-7 | TRBV29-1 | SVMTSGGTYEQY
once | TRBJ2-7 | TRBV6-5 | ASSYSIEYPAYEQY
NA | TRBJ2-5 | TRBV7-7 | ASSSNGGLETQY
NA | TRBJ2-7 | TRBV5-1 | ASSWLATVDSEQY
NA | TRBJ1-4 | TRBV29-1 | SVPGQAGGKLF
NA | TRBJ2-2 | TRBV5-6 | ASSLALAGVFGELF
NA | TRBJ2-7 | TRBV2 | ASSGAGDYEQY
NA | TRBJ2-7 | TRBV18 | ASSPLPGQGLYEQY
NA | TRBJ1-5 | TRBV19 | ASSTTYRGVRQPQH
NA | TRBJ2-2 | TRBV15 | ATSRDPGTANTGELF
NA | TRBJ2-7 | TRBV5-1 | ASSLMGLPAYEQY
NA | TRBJ1-1 | TRBV6-6 | ASLREGGAETEAF
once | TRBJ2-2 | TRBV12-5 | ASGLGQGAPGELF
NA | TRBJ2-7 | TRBV5-6 | ASSLAPSGNNEQY
NA | TRBJ2-5 | TRBV2 | ATGTSGRDGETQY
NA | TRBJ2-7 | TRBV5-1 | ASRLADNYEQY
NA | TRBJ2-5 | TRBV7-2 | ASSSLGGVETQY
NA | TRBJ2-5 | TRBV15 | ATSRDRTGYTETQY
NA | TRBJ1-4 | TRBV4-3 | ASSLGGLNEKLF
NA | TRBJ1-4 | TRBV5-1 | ASSSDSEREKLF
NA | TRBJ1-2 | TRBV5-4 | ASSLGWGSGDYGYT
NA | TRBJ1-2 | TRBV28 | ASSEIRIGRPPGGYT